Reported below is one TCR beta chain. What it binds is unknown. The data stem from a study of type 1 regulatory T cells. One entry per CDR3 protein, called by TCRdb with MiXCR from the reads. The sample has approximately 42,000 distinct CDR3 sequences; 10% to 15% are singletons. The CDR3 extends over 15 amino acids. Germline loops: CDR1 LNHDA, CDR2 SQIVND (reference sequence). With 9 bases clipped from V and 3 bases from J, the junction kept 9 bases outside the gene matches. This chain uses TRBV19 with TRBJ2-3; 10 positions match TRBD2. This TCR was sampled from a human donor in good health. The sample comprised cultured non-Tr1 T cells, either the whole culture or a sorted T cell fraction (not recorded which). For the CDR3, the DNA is TGTGCCAGCAACCCGGGACTAGCGACGACAGATACGCAGTATTTT. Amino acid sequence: CASNPGLATTDTQYF.